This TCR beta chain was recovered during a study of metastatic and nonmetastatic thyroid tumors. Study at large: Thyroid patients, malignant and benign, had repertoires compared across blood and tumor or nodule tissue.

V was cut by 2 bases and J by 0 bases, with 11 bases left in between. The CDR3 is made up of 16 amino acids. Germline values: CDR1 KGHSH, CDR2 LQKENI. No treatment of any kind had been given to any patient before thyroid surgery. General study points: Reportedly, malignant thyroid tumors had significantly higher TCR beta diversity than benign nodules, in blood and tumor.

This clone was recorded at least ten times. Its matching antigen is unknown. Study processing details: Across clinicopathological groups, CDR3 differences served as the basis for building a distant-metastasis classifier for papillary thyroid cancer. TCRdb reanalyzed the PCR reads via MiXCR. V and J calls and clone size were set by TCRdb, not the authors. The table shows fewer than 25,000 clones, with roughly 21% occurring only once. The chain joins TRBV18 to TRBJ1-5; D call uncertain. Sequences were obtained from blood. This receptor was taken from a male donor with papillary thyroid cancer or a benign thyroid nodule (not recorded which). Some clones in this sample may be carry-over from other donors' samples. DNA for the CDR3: TGTGCCAGCTCACCAGGGCAGGAGTATAGCAATCAGCCCCAGCATTTT. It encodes CASSPGQEYSNQPQHF.